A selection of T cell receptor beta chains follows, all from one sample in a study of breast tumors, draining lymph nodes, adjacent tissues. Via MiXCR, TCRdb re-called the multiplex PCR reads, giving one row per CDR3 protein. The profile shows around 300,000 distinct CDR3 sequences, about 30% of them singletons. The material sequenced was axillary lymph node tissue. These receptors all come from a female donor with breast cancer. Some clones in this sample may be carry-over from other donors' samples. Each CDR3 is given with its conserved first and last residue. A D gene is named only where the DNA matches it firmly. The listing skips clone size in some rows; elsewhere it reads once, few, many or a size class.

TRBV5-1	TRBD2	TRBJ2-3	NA	CASSFRSGRATDTQYF	TGCGCCAGCAGTTTTCGGAGCGGGAGGGCAACAGATACGCAGTATTTT
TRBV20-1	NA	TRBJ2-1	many	CSARDFRGSRSYNEQFF	TGCAGTGCTAGAGACTTTCGTGGGTCGCGCTCCTACAATGAGCAGTTCTTC
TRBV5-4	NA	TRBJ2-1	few	CASSLVGSNEQFF	TGTGCCAGCAGCTTGGTAGGTAGTAATGAGCAGTTCTTC
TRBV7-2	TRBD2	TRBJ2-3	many	CASSLSGATDTQYF	TGTGCCAGCAGCCTTAGCGGGGCCACAGATACGCAGTATTTT
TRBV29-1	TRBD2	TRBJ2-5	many	CSVAPSGGETQYF	TGCAGCGTGGCCCCATCGGGGGGAGAGACCCAGTACTTC
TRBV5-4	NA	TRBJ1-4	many	CASSPGRREKLFF	TGTGCCAGCAGTCCCGGTCGGCGTGAAAAACTGTTTTTT
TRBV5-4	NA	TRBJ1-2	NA	CASSTGPGDTQYGYTF	TGTGCCAGCAGCACAGGGCCCGGGGATACGCAGTATGGCTACACCTTC
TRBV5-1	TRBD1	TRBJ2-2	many	CASSWGQSTGELFF	TGCGCCAGCAGCTGGGGACAGTCCACCGGGGAGCTGTTTTTT
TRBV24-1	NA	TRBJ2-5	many	CATSPDKEPQETQYF	TGTGCCACCTCCCCAGACAAGGAACCCCAAGAGACCCAGTACTTC
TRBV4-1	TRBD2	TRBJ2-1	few	CASSRQLAGGPLLGNEQFF	TGCGCCAGCAGCCGACAACTAGCGGGAGGGCCCCTCCTAGGCAATGAGCAGTTCTTC